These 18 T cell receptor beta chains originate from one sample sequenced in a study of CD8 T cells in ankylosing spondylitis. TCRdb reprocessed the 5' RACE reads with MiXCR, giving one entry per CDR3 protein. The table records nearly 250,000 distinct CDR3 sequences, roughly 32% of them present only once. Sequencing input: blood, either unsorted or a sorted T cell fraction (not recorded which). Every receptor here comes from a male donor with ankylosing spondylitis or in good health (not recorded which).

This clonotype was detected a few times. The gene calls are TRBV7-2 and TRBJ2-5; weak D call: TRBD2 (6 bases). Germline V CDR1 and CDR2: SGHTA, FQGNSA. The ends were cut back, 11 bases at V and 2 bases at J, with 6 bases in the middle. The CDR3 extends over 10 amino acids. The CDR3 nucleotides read TGTGCCGGGGGGCAAGAGACCCAGTACTTC. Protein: CAGGQETQYF.

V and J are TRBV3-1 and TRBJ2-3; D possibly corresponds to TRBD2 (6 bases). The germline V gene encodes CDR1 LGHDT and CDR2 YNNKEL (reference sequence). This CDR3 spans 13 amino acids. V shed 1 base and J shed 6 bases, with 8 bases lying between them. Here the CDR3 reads CASSQGRGDTQYF. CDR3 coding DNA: TGTGCCAGCAGCCAAGGACGGGGGGATACGCAGTATTTT.

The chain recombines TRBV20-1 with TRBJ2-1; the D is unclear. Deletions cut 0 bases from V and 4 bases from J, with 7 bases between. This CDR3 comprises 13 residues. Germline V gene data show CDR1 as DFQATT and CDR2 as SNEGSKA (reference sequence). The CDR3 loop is CSARELRYNEQFF. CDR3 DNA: TGCAGTGCTAGAGAACTTCGATACAATGAGCAGTTCTTC.

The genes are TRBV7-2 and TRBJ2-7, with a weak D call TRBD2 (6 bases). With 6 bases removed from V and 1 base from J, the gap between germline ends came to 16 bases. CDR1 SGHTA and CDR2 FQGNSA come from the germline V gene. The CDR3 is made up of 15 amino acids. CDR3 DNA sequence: TGTGCCAGCAGGGGTCTAGCGTTTTCGTCCTACGAGCAGTACTTC. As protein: CASRGLAFSSYEQYF.

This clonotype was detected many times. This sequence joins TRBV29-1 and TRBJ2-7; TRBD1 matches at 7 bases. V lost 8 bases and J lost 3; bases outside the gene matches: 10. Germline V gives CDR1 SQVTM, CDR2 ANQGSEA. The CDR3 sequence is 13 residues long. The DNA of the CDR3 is TGCAGCTTCCGACAGGGCGAAAACTACGAGCAGTACTTC. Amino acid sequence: CSFRQGENYEQYF.

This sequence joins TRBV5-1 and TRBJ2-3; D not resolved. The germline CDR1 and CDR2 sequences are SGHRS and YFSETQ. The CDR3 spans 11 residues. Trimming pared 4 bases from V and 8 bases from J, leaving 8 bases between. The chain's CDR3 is CASSPDGTQYF. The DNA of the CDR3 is TGCGCCAGCAGCCCAGATGGTACGCAGTATTTT.

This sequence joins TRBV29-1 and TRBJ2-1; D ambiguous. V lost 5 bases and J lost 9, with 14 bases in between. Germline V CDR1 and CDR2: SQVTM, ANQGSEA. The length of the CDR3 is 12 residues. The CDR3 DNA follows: TGCAGCGTTCGAGACGTGATCGCTGAGCAGTTCTTC. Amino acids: CSVRDVIAEQFF.

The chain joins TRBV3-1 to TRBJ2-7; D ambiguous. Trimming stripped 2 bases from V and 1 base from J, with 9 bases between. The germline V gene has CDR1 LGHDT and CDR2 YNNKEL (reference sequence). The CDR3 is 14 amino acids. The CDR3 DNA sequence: TGTGCCAGCAGCCAACTACCAGGATCCTACGAGCAGTACTTC. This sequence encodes CASSQLPGSYEQYF.

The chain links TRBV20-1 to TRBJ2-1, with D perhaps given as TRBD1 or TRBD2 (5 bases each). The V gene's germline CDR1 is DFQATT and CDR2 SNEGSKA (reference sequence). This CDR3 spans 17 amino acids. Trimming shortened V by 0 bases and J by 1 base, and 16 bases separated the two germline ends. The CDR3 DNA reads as TGCAGTGCTAGAGACGGGACGCATCGCAGATCCTACAATGAGCAGTTCTTC. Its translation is CSARDGTHRRSYNEQFF.

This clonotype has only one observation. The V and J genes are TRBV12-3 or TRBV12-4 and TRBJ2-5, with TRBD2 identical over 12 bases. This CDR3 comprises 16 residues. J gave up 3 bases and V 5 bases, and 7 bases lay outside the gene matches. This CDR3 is CASSLTLAGGEETQYF. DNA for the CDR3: TGTGCCAGCAGTCTCACACTAGCGGGGGGAGAAGAGACCCAGTACTTC.

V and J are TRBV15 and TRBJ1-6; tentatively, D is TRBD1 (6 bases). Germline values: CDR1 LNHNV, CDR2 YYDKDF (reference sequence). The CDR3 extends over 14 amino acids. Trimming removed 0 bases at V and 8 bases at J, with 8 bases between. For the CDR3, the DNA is TGTGCCACCAGCAGAGAGACAGGATATTCACCCCTCCACTTT. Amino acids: CATSRETGYSPLHF.

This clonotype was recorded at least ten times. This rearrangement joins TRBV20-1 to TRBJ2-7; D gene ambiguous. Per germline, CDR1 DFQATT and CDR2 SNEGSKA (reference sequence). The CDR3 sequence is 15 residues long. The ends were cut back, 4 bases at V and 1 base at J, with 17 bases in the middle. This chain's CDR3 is CSATPTATRSYEQYF. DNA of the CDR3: TGCAGTGCTACCCCGACGGCCACGAGATCCTACGAGCAGTACTTC.

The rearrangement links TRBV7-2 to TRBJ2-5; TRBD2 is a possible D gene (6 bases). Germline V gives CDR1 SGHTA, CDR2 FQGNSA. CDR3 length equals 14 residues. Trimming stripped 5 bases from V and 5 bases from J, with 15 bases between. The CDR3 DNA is TGTGCCAGCAGCCGGGACTCCATCAGGGAGACCCAGTACTTC. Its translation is CASSRDSIRETQYF. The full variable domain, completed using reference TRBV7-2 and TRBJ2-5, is GAGVSQSPSNKVTEKGKDVELRCDPISGHTALYWYRQSLGQGLEFLIYFQGNSAPDKSGLPSDRFSAERTGGSVSTLTIQRTQQEDSAVYLCASSRDSIRETQYFGPGTRLLVL.

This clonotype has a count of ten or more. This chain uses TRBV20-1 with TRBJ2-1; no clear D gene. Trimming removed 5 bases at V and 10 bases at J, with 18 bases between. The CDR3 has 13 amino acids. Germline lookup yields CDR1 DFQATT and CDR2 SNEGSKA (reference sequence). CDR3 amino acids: CSAPLSWGLEQFF. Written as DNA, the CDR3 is TGCAGTGCTCCTCTTTCGTGGGGATTGGAGCAGTTCTTC.

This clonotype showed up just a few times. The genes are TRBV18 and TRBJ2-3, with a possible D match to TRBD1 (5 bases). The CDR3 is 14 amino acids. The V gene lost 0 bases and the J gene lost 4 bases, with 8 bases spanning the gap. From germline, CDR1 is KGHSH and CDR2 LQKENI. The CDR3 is CASSPPVRADTQYF. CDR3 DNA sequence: TGTGCCAGCTCACCACCAGTCAGGGCAGATACGCAGTATTTT.

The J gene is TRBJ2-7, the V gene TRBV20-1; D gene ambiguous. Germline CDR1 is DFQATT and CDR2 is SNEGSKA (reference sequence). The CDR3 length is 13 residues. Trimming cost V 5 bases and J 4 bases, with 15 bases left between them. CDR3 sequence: CSAATSVSYEQYF. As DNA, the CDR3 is TGCAGTGCTGCGACATCGGTCAGTTACGAGCAGTACTTC.

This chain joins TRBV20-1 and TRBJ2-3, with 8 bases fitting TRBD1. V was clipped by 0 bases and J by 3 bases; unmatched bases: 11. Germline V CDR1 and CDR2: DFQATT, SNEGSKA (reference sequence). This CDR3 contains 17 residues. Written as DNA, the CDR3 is TGCAGTGCTAGAGAATTAGCGACAGGGGCCCCGACAGATACGCAGTATTTT. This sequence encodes CSARELATGAPTDTQYF.

CDR3 sequence (DNA): TGTGCCAGCAACGATAGGGACAGGGGTTCCTACGAGCAGTACTTC. Translation gives CASNDRDRGSYEQYF. The V call is TRBV6-1, the J call TRBJ2-7, with 10 nucleotides matching TRBD1. The CDR3 length is 15 residues. Germline CDR1 and CDR2: MNHNS and SASEGT. The ends lost 7 bases at V and 1 base at J; junction bases unmatched: 7.